Described below is a single TCR beta chain sequence and its context. The data were obtained in a study of blood T cell repertoires in COVID-19. The overall study: COVID-19 samples from acute and convalescent phases originated in the United States, Italy and Spain.

In the original workflow: Nucleated cell counts were estimated from reference gene primer amplification. Only in-frame clones appear in the TCRdb table, and some are missing; sequencing was by immunoSEQ multiplex PCR. V and J calls and clone size follow that table, whereas D and trimming were derived from the DNA. The sample lists some 160,000 clones, approximately 84% occurring once. CDR3 size: 11 residues. V was cut by 9 bases and J by 7 bases, with 11 bases left in between. Germline V CDR1 and CDR2: SGHTS, YDEGEE. The chain has TRBV5-8 and TRBJ2-1; D uncertain. This receptor was identified in a woman of 80 years or more with acute or convalescent COVID-19. Sequencing input: peripheral blood. In DNA, the CDR3 is TGTGCCACCCGTCGTTATAATGAGCAGTTCTTC. This codes for CATRRYNEQFF.